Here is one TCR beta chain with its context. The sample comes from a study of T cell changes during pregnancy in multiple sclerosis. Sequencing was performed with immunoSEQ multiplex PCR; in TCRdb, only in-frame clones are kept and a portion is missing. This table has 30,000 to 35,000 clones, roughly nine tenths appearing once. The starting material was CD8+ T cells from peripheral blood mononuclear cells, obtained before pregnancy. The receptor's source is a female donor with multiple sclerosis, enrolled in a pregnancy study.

This chain's CDR3 is CASSVGHGQPQHF. CDR3 in DNA: TGTGCCAGCAGCGTAGGACATGGGCAGCCCCAGCATTTT. The chain employs TRBV9 and TRBJ1-5; D remains ambiguous. The V end was cut by 0 bases, the J end by 7 bases, with 8 bases between. Germline V gene data show CDR1 as SGDLS and CDR2 as YYNGEE. The CDR3 runs to 13 residues. The whole variable domain, filled in from reference TRBV9 and TRBJ1-5, reads DSGVTQTPKHLITATGQRVTLRCSPRSGDLSVYWYQQSLDQGLQFLIQYYNGEERAKGNILERFSAQQFPDLHSELNLSSLELGDSALYFCASSVGHGQPQHFGDGTRLSIL.